This T cell receptor (beta chain) was captured in a study of regulatory T cells in long-lasting Graves disease. As for time point: persistent/refractory GD, antithyroid drugs over 5 years with positive TRAb. RNA from PBMCs was the source of the TCR library. The CDR3 extends over 15 amino acids. Per the germline V gene, CDR1 is SGHVS and CDR2 is FQNEAQ. Trimming took 3 bases from V and 7 from J, leaving 18 bases between them. With iRepertoire HTBI primers and Arm-PCR of CDR3 regions, TCR beta libraries were built. One entry per CDR3 protein results from TCRdb running MiXCR on the multiplex PCR reads. The table includes fewer than 400,000 distinct CDR3 sequences, less than 25% detected once.

This sample comprised peripheral blood mononuclear cells (PBMCs), obtained when the disease was refractory, from a patient treated with antithyroid drugs. The chain combines TRBV7-8 with TRBJ1-2; D is unclear. The receptor's source is a female donor with Graves disease. The CDR3 DNA reads as TGTGCCAGCAGCTTTACACCCCAGAGAGGAGCTGGCTACACCTTC. Protein product: CASSFTPQRGAGYTF.